The rows below give T cell receptor beta chains drawn from one sample of a study of metastatic and nonmetastatic thyroid tumors. MiXCR re-clonotyped the PCR reads for TCRdb. In the table there are tens of thousands of clones, about 16% of which are singletons. The sequenced sample was blood. The source is a female donor with papillary thyroid cancer or a benign thyroid nodule (not recorded which). Some clones in this sample may be carry-over from other donors' samples. Both conserved end residues are part of each CDR3. Each record gives: clone size, CDR3 length, J gene, V gene, D gene, CDR3 protein, CDR3 DNA. A D gene is named only where the DNA matches it firmly. Size is stated for part of the rows, as once, few or many counts, or as a class when the clone is expanded.

many,15,TRBJ2-1,TRBV3-1,TRBD2,CASSPEIAGGNEQFF,TGTGCCAGCAGCCCGGAAATAGCGGGAGGCAATGAGCAGTTCTTC
NA,20,TRBJ2-1,TRBV20-1,TRBD2,CSARDLRASGRYSSYNEQFF,TGCAGTGCTAGAGATCTTCGGGCTAGCGGGAGGTACAGCTCCTACAATGAGCAGTTCTTC
many,15,TRBJ1-5,TRBV2,NA,CASSGEGGSNQPQHF,TGTGCCAGCAGTGGAGAAGGCGGGAGCAATCAGCCCCAGCATTTT
medium-sized,14,TRBJ2-7,TRBV27,NA,CATNGGSGPYEQYF,TGTGCCACCAATGGAGGATCTGGCCCCTACGAGCAGTACTTC
many,14,TRBJ1-4,TRBV2,NA,CASIGGSQNEKLFF,TGTGCCAGCATCGGGGGCTCCCAAAATGAAAAACTGTTTTTT
few,15,TRBJ1-1,TRBV27,TRBD1,CASSSGQGWNTEAFF,TGTGCCAGCAGTTCCGGACAGGGATGGAACACTGAAGCTTTCTTT
NA,14,TRBJ1-2,TRBV20-1,TRBD1,CSAQSGQTNYGYTF,TGCAGTGCTCAATCGGGACAGACGAACTATGGCTACACCTTC
many,16,TRBJ2-3,TRBV9,TRBD2,CASSIQTGLTTDTQYF,TGTGCCAGCAGCATCCAAACGGGACTAACCACAGATACGCAGTATTTT
many,17,TRBJ2-3,TRBV20-1,TRBD2,CSARSLRTSGSLDTQYF,TGCAGTGCTAGATCATTAAGAACTAGCGGGAGCTTAGATACGCAGTATTTT
NA,14,TRBJ2-1,TRBV27,NA,CASKGASGFHEQFF,TGTGCCAGCAAGGGGGCTAGCGGTTTCCATGAGCAGTTCTTC
few,12,TRBJ2-7,TRBV27,TRBD1,CASSVGGWQQYF,TGTGCCAGCAGTGTAGGGGGCTGGCAGCAGTACTTC
many,15,TRBJ2-1,TRBV5-6,NA,CASSLYGSSYNEQFF,TGTGCCAGCAGCTTGTACGGAAGCTCCTACAATGAGCAGTTCTTC
NA,13,TRBJ2-7,TRBV20-1,NA,CSARDDPAGEQYF,TGCAGTGCTAGAGATGACCCCGCAGGCGAGCAGTACTTC
NA,18,TRBJ2-1,TRBV6-4,TRBD2,CASSHTTSGSSSYNEQFF,TGTGCCAGCAGCCATACGACTAGCGGGAGTAGTTCCTACAATGAGCAGTTCTTC
many,15,TRBJ2-3,TRBV2,TRBD2,CASKRASGTGGTQYF,TGTGCCAGCAAAAGGGCTAGCGGGACCGGGGGTACGCAGTATTTT
many,14,TRBJ2-1,TRBV11-1,TRBD1,CASSRRGQGAEQFF,TGTGCCAGCAGCCGCCGTGGACAGGGCGCTGAGCAGTTCTTC
NA,15,TRBJ1-1,TRBV9,NA,CASSVDQGPNTEAFF,TGTGCCAGCAGCGTAGACCAGGGGCCGAACACTGAAGCTTTCTTT
many,13,TRBJ1-5,TRBV19,NA,CASSRGQNQPQHF,TGTGCCAGTAGTCGTGGGCAGAATCAGCCCCAGCATTTT
many,12,TRBJ2-7,TRBV5-4,NA,CASSPNSNEQYF,TGTGCCAGCAGCCCCAATAGTAACGAGCAGTACTTC
medium-sized,12,TRBJ2-7,TRBV11-2,NA,CASSLTSYEQYF,TGTGCCAGCAGCTTAACTTCCTACGAGCAGTACTTC
few,15,TRBJ1-5,TRBV19,NA,CASAIGPSSNQPQHF,TGTGCCAGTGCAATAGGGCCGTCTAGCAATCAGCCCCAGCATTTT
many,20,TRBJ2-7,TRBV11-2,TRBD2,CASSLRLLAGETSGMDEQYF,TGTGCCAGCAGCTTACGATTACTAGCGGGAGAAACTTCTGGTATGGACGAGCAGTACTTC
NA,14,TRBJ1-4,TRBV28,NA,CASSPTGAKARLFF,TGTGCCAGCAGTCCTACAGGCGCCAAGGCAAGACTGTTTTTT
many,17,TRBJ2-4,TRBV4-2,NA,CASSQVDWGLAKNIQYF,TGTGCCAGCAGCCAAGTGGACTGGGGACTAGCCAAAAACATTCAGTACTTC
medium-sized,17,TRBJ2-6,TRBV4-1,NA,CASSLKAPFSGANVLTF,TGCGCCAGCAGCCTAAAAGCTCCCTTCTCTGGGGCCAACGTCCTGACTTTC
NA,18,TRBJ2-1,TRBV11-2,NA,CASSHGHSGGVSFDEQFF,TGTGCCAGCAGCCATGGCCACTCTGGCGGGGTCTCGTTTGATGAGCAGTTCTTC
many,16,TRBJ2-1,TRBV3-1,NA,CASSQAFGTIASEQFF,TGTGCCAGCAGCCAAGCCTTTGGGACAATAGCGTCTGAGCAGTTCTTC
many,16,TRBJ2-5,TRBV19,NA,CASSIGRGRVTETQYF,TGTGCCAGTAGTATCGGTAGGGGCAGGGTCACAGAGACCCAGTACTTC
medium-sized,14,TRBJ2-7,TRBV2,TRBD2,CASSDPSGRNEQYF,TGTGCCAGCAGTGACCCGAGCGGGAGAAACGAGCAGTACTTC
many,11,TRBJ1-2,TRBV29-1,NA,CSANSRGGYTF,TGCAGCGCAAACTCCAGGGGTGGCTACACCTTC
many,13,TRBJ1-2,TRBV15,NA,CATSRVGAGGYTF,TGTGCCACCAGCAGAGTTGGAGCAGGCGGCTACACCTTC
many,16,TRBJ1-4,TRBV11-2,NA,CASSPSEAGVNEKLFF,TGTGCCAGCAGCCCGTCTGAGGCAGGCGTTAATGAAAAACTGTTTTTT
NA,14,TRBJ2-1,TRBV7-2,TRBD1,CASSIGQGANDQFF,TGTGCCAGCAGCATTGGACAGGGGGCCAATGATCAGTTCTTC
many,14,TRBJ2-7,TRBV15,NA,CATSRGDVSDEQYF,TGTGCCACCAGCAGAGGGGATGTATCCGACGAGCAGTACTTC
many,15,TRBJ2-2,TRBV6-2/TRBV6-3,NA,CASSYPPLNTGELFF,TGTGCCAGCAGTTACCCCCCTTTGAACACCGGGGAGCTGTTTTTT
medium-sized,16,TRBJ2-7,TRBV6-5,TRBD1,CASSYSNAGGSYEQYF,TGTGCCAGCAGTTACTCGAATGCAGGGGGATCCTACGAGCAGTACTTC
many,15,TRBJ1-2,TRBV18,NA,CASSPPETANYGYTF,TGTGCCAGCTCACCACCCGAGACAGCTAACTATGGCTACACCTTC
many,17,TRBJ2-1,TRBV29-1,TRBD2,CSVEAPGGRSSYNEQFF,TGCAGCGTTGAAGCTCCTGGCGGGAGGAGCTCCTACAATGAGCAGTTCTTC
many,11,TRBJ2-1,TRBV20-1,NA,CSASRGGEQFF,TGCAGTGCTTCAAGGGGGGGTGAGCAGTTCTTC
many,15,TRBJ2-7,TRBV18,TRBD1,CASSPVGTGSYEQYF,TGTGCCAGCTCACCGGTCGGGACAGGGTCGTACGAGCAGTACTTC
many,12,TRBJ2-7,TRBV2,NA,CAGREVGTEQYF,TGTGCCGGCCGCGAGGTGGGAACCGAGCAGTACTTC
NA,12,TRBJ2-1,TRBV4-2,NA,CASSQDRVEQFF,TGTGCCAGCAGCCAAGATAGGGTTGAGCAGTTCTTC
many,15,TRBJ2-4,TRBV15,TRBD1,CATRETGTHLNIQYF,TGTGCCACCAGGGAGACAGGGACCCACCTTAACATTCAGTACTTC
many,14,TRBJ2-7,TRBV7-9,TRBD1,CASSTTGATYEQYF,TGTGCCAGCAGCACGACAGGGGCAACCTACGAGCAGTACTTC
many,16,TRBJ2-1,TRBV28,TRBD2,CASSLPTSGSLYEQFF,TGTGCCAGCAGTCTCCCCACTAGCGGGAGTTTGTATGAGCAGTTCTTC
medium-sized,14,TRBJ1-4,TRBV4-1,NA,CASSRYQENEKLFF,TGCGCCAGCAGCCGATACCAGGAGAACGAAAAACTGTTTTTT
few,14,TRBJ2-5,TRBV27,NA,CASCGLRAVETQYF,TGTGCCAGCTGTGGTCTCAGGGCGGTGGAGACCCAGTACTTC
many,16,TRBJ1-2,TRBV11-1,TRBD1,CASSDLLNGTDYDYTF,TGTGCCAGCAGCGACCTCCTGAACGGGACAGACTATGACTACACCTTC
many,15,TRBJ2-4,TRBV4-1,NA,CASSERGLAKNIQYF,TGCGCCAGCAGTGAGAGAGGGTTGGCCAAAAACATTCAGTACTTC
many,15,TRBJ1-5,TRBV28,NA,CASSLSGARNQPQHF,TGTGCCAGCAGTCTGTCAGGGGCGCGGAATCAGCCCCAGCATTTT
NA,12,TRBJ1-5,TRBV28,NA,CASRAGNQPQHF,TGTGCCAGCAGAGCAGGGAATCAGCCCCAGCATTTT
many,17,TRBJ2-5,TRBV6-6,TRBD1,CASSYSPPGTGVGTQYF,TGTGCCAGCAGTTATTCGCCCCCTGGGACAGGGGTGGGGACCCAGTACTTC
once,17,TRBJ2-5,TRBV9,TRBD2,CARPPGRECRTGETQYF,TGTGCCAGACCCCCCGGGAGGGAGTGTAGGACCGGAGAGACACAGTACTTC